This T cell receptor (beta chain) was retrieved from a study of CD8+CD57+ T cells in acquired aplastic anemia. All patients picked for sequencing had shown, by flow cytometry, an expansion of CD8+CD57+ cells. The CDR3 contains 12 residues. CDR1 and CDR2 (germline): SNHLY, FYNNEI. Trimming removed 7 bases from V and 10 bases from J, with 15 bases in between. TCR beta VDJ and CDR3 were profiled, and genomic DNA was the template. TCRdb reprocessed the reads via MiXCR and lists one record per CDR3 protein. This table has about 200,000 distinct CDR3 sequences, more than 55% appearing once. The sequence came from a human donor with aplastic anemia. The V and J genes are TRBV2 and TRBJ2-3; D is tentatively TRBD1 or TRBD2 (5 bases each). Sequencing used sorted CD4+, CD8+, or CD8+CD57+ T cells (not recorded which) from PBMCs. Written as DNA, the CDR3 is TGTGCCAGCAAGACCGACCGAGGGGCGCAGTATTTT. Its translation: CASKTDRGAQYF.